This T cell receptor (beta chain) was identified during a study of shared clonotypes between healthy human individuals. The study's findings and limits: Naive subsets, compared against memory subsets, generally had larger estimated richness values. Among a few donors, about 5% of naive CD4 clonotypes were found in common.

This CDR3 is 16 amino acids long. The junction had 8 bases not matched to a gene; V was cut back by 1 base and J by 4 bases. The V gene's germline CDR1 is LGHNA and CDR2 YSLEER. Concerning this clone: The antigen remains undetermined.

For every subset, genomic DNA was evenly distributed across several immunoSEQ plates. Original processing notes: Without quality scores, immunoSEQ junctional reads could not be filtered like full-length reads. The protocol was immunoSEQ multiplex PCR, while the TCRdb copy is restricted to in-frame clones and leaves out a portion. D and trimming were read from the DNA, whereas the V and J calls and clone size are those reported in that table. This sample has about 2.5 million clones, with 85% to 95% found just once. This TCR was sampled from a young man in good health. Some clones in this sample may be carry-over from other donors' samples. Sequenced: naive CD4+ T cells from PBMCs. As for subset: CD45RA+ positively selected. The chain couples TRBV4-3 to TRBJ2-5, with 8 bases fitting TRBD2. CDR3 coding DNA: TGCGCCAGCAGCCAAGGGTGGACGGGAGGGGCAGAGACCCAGTACTTC. Residues: CASSQGWTGGAETQYF.